This TCR beta chain is drawn from a study of blood T cell repertoires in COVID-19. At the level of the study: Specimens from acute and convalescent COVID-19 originated in the United States, Italy and Spain. T cells, B-cell-depleted T cells, or PBMCs provided the cDNA or gDNA that served as material.

Original processing notes: The authors estimated nucleated cell counts from reference gene primer amplification. Repertoires were generated with immunoSEQ multiplex PCR, while TCRdb's copy carries only in-frame clones and drops some. V, J and clone size derive from that table, while D and trimming were established from the DNA sequence. The table shows about 50,000 clones, with 75% to 95% occurring only once. Germline CDR1 reads MDHEN; CDR2 reads SYDVKM. The CDR3 is 15 residues long. The V and J ends lost 3 bases and 0 bases respectively, with 11 bases between them. Material: peripheral blood. V and J are TRBV28 and TRBJ1-2; possible D gene TRBD1, 5 bases. This sequence was found in a middle-aged man with active COVID-19. In nucleotides, the CDR3 is TGTGCCAGCAGTTTTCCCACGGGGGCTAACTATGGCTACACCTTC. Protein: CASSFPTGANYGYTF.